Presented here are 2 T cell receptor beta chains from one specimen sequenced in a study of blood T cell repertoires in COVID-19. Sequencing used immunoSEQ multiplex PCR; TCRdb keeps in-frame clones, though not all of them. The table has around 260,000 clones, more than 75% seen once. The specimen sequenced was peripheral blood. The receptors were sampled from a woman aged 60-75 years with COVID-19, enrolled during active disease.

This clone was counted a single time. The chain carries TRBV4-1 and TRBJ1-4, with D possibly matching TRBD1 (5 bases). The germline V gene has CDR1 MGHRA and CDR2 YSYEKL. Between the trimmed V and J ends, which lost 4 bases and 0 bases, there was a span of 9 bases. CDR3 size: 15 residues. In DNA, the CDR3 is TGCGCCAGCAGCCCGGGGGTCGCAACTAATGAAAAACTGTTTTTT. Its translation is CASSPGVATNEKLFF.

The gene calls are TRBV5-5 and TRBJ2-1; D uncertain. Germline V lookup: CDR1 SGHKS, CDR2 YYEKEE (reference sequence). V gave up 4 bases and J gave up 8 bases, with 13 bases separating them. CDR3 length equals 13 residues. CDR3 coding DNA: TGTGCCAGCAGCAAGCCCCCCCACGATGAGCAGTTCTTC. Translation gives CASSKPPHDEQFF.